This T cell receptor beta chain was retrieved from a study of T-cell memory formation after mild COVID-19. Germline CDR1 is SEHNR and CDR2 is FQNEAQ (reference sequence). The ends were cut back, 5 bases at V and 5 bases at J, with 15 bases in the middle. The CDR3 has 15 residues. TCRdb independently ran MiXCR on the 5' RACE reads; one entry per CDR3 protein. Counted here are more than 120,000 distinct CDR3 sequences, roughly 6.3% occurring once; the ten biggest clones make up 2% to 2.5%. The chain carries TRBV7-9 and TRBJ2-2, with a possible D match to TRBD1 (5 bases). This TCR was sampled from an adult woman who had mild COVID-19 (a few samples of this study predate the infection). Cell type and time point are not known. The sample was PBMCs or a T cell subset sorted from them (not recorded which). The CDR3 loop reads CASSPRLGDTGELFF. The CDR3 coding sequence is TGTGCCAGCAGCCCCCGGCTAGGGGATACCGGGGAGCTGTTTTTT. The full variable domain, completed using reference TRBV7-9 and TRBJ2-2, is DTGVSQNPRHKITKRGQNVTFRCDPISEHNRLYWYRQTLGQGPEFLTYFQNEAQLEKSRLLSDRFSAERPKGSFSTLEIQRTEQGDSAMYLCASSPRLGDTGELFFGEGSRLTVL.